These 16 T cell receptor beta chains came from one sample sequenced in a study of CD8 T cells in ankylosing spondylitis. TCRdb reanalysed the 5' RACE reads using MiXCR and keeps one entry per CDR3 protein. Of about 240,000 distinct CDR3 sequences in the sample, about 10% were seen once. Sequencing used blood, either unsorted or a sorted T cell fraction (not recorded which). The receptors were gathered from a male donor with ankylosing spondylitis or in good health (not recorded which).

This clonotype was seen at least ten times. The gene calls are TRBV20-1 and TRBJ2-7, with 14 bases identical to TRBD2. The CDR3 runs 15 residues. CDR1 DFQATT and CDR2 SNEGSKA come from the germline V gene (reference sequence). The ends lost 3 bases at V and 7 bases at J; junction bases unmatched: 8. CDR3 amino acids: CSARPPGLAGEEQYF. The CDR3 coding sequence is TGCAGTGCTAGGCCCCCGGGACTAGCGGGAGAAGAGCAGTACTTC.

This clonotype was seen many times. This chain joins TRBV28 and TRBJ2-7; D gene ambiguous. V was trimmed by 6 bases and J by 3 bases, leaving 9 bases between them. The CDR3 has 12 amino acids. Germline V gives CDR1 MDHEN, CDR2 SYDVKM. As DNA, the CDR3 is TGTGCCAGCAGCTCCTCCGTCTACGAGCAGTACTTC. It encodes CASSSSVYEQYF.

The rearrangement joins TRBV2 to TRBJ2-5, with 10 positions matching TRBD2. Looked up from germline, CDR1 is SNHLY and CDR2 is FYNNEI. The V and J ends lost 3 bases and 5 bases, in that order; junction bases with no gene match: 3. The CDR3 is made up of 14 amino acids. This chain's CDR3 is CASSDLAGVETQYF. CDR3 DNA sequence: TGTGCCAGCAGTGATCTAGCGGGAGTGGAGACCCAGTACTTC.

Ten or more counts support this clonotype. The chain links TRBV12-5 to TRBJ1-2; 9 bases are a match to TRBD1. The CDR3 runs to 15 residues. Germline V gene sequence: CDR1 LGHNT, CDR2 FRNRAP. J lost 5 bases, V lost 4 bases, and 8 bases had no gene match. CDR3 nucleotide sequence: TGTGCTAGTGGTTCACCGCCGGGACAGGGTTATGGCTACACCTTC. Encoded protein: CASGSPPGQGYGYTF.

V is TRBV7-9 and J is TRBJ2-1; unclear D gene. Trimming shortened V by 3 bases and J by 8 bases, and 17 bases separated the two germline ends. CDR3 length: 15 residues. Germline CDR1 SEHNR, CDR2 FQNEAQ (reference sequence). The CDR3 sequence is CASSFNRRQSDEQFF. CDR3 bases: TGTGCCAGCAGCTTCAATCGCAGGCAAAGCGATGAGCAGTTCTTC.

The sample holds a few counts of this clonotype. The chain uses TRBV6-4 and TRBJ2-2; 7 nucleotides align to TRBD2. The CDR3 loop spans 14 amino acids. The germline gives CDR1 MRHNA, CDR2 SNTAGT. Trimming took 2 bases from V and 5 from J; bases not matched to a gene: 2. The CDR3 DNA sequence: TGTGCCAGCAGTGACAACGGGGGGACCGGGGAGCTGTTTTTT. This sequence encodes CASSDNGGTGELFF.

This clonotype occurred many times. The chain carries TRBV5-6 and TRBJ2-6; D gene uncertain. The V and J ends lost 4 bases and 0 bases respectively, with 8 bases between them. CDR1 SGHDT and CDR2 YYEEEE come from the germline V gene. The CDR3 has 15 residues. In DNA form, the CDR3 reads TGTGCCAGCAGCGATTACACCTCTGGGGCCAACGTCCTGACTTTC. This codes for CASSDYTSGANVLTF. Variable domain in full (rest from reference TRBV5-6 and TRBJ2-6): DAGVTQSPTHLIKTRGQQVTLRCSPKSGHDTVSWYQQALGQGPQFIFQYYEEEERQRGNFPDRFSGHQFPNYSSELNVNALLLGDSALYLCASSDYTSGANVLTFGAGSRLTVL.

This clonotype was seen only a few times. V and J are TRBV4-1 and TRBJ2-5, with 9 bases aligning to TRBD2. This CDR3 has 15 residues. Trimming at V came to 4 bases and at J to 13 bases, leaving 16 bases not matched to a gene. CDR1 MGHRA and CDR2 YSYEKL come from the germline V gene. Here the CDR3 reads CASSLLGVSGGLLYF. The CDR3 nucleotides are TGCGCCAGCAGCCTCCTCGGCGTCAGCGGGGGGCTTTTGTACTTC.

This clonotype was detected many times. The CDR3 region has the DNA TGCAGTGCGGTCTCGCGGACAGATACGCAGTATTTT. It encodes CSAVSRTDTQYF. V and J are TRBV20-1 and TRBJ2-3; D is unresolved. The CDR3 sequence is 12 residues long. Germline V CDR1 and CDR2: DFQATT, SNEGSKA (reference sequence). The V end was cut by 6 bases, the J end by 3 bases, with 10 bases between.

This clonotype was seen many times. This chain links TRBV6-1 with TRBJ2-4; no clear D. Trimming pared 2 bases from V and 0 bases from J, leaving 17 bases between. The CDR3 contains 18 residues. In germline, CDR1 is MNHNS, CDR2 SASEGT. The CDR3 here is CASSELSTWGVAKNIQYF. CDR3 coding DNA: TGTGCCAGCAGTGAACTATCTACCTGGGGTGTAGCCAAAAACATTCAGTACTTC.

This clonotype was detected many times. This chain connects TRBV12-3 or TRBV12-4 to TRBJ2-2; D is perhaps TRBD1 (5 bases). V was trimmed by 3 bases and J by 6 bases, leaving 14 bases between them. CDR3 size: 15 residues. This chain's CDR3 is CASSLGREGAGELFF. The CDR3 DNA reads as TGTGCCAGCAGTTTGGGCAGGGAAGGGGCCGGGGAGCTGTTTTTT.

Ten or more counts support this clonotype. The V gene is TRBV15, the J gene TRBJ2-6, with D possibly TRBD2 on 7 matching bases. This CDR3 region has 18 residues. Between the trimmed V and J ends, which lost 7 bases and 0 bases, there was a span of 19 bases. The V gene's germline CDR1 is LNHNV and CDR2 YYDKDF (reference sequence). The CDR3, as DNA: TGTGCCACCACGGGGGGCGGGAGCTTCTTCTCTGGGGCCAACGTCCTGACTTTC. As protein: CATTGGGSFFSGANVLTF.

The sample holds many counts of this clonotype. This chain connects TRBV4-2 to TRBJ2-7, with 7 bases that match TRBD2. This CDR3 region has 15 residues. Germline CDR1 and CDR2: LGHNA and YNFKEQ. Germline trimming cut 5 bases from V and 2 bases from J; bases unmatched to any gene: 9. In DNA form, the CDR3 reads TGTGCCAGCAGCGACCGAGCGGGATCCCCCTACGAGCAGTACTTC. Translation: CASSDRAGSPYEQYF.

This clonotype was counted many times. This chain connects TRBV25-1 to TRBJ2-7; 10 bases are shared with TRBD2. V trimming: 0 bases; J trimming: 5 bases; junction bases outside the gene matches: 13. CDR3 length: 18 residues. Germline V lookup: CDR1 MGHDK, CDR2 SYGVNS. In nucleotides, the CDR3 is TGTGCCAGCAGTGAATATAGAATGGCTAGCGGGAGTACCCACGAGCAGTACTTC. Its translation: CASSEYRMASGSTHEQYF.

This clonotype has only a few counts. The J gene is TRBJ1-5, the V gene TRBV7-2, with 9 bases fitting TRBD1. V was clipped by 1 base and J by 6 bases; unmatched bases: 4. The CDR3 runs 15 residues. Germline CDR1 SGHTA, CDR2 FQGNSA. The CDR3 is CASSLEGQGVQPQHF. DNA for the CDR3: TGTGCCAGCAGCTTAGAGGGACAGGGTGTTCAGCCCCAGCATTTT.

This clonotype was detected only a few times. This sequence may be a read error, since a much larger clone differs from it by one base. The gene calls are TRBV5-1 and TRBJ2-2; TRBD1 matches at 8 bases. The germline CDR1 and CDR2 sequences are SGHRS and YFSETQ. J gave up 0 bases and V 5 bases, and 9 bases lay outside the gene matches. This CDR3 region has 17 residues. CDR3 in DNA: TGCGCCAGCAGGGCTAGCAGGGGGCCCGCGAACACCGGGGAGCTGTTTTTT. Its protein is CASRASRGPANTGELFF.